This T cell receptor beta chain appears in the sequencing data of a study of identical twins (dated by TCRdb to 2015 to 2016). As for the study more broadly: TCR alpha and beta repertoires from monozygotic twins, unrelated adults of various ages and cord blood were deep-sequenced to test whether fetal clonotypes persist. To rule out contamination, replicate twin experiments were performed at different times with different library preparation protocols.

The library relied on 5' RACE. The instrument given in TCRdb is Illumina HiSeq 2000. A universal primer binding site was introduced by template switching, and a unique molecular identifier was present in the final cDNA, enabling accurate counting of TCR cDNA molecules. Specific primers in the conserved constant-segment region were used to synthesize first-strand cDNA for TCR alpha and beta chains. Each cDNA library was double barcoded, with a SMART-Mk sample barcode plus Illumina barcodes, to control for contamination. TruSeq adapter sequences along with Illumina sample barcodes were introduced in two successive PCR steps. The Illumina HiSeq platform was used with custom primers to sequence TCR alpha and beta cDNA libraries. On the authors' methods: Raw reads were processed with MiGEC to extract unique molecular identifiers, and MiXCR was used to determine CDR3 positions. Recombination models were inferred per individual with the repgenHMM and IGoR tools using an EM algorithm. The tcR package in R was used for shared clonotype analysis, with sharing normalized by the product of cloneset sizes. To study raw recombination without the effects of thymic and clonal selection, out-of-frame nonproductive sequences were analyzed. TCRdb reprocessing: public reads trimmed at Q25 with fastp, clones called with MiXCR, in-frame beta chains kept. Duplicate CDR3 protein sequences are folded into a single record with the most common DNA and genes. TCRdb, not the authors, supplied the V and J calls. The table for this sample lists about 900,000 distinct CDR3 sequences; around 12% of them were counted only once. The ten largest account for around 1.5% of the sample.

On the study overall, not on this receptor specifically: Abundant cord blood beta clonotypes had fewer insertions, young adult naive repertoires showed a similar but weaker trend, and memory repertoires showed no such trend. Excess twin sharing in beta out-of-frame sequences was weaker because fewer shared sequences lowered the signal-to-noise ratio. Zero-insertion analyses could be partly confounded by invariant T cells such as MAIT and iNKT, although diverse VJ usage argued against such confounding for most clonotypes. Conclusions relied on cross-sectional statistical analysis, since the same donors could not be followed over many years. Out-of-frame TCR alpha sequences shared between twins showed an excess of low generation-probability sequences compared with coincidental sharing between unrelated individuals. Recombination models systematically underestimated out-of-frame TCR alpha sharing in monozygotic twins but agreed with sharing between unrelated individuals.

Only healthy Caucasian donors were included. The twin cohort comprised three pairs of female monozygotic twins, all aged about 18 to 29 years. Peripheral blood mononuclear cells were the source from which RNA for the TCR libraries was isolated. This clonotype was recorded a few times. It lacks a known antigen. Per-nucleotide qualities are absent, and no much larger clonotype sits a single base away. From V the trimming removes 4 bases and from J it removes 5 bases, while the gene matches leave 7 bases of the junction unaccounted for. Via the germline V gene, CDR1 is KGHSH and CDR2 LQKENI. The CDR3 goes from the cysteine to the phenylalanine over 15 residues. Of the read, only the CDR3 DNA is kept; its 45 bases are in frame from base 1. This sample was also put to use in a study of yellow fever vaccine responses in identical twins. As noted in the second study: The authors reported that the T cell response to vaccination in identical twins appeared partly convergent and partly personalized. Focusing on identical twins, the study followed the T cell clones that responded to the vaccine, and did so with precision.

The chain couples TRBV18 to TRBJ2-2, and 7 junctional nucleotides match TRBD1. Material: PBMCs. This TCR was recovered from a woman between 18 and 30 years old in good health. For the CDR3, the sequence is CASSQQGTTTGELFF. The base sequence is TGTGCCAGCTCACAACAGGGGACAACTACCGGGGAGCTGTTTTTT.